This TCR beta chain appears in the sequencing data of a study of blood T cell repertoires in COVID-19. Study information: COVID-19 samples from acute and convalescent phases originated in the United States, Italy and Spain. Nucleic acid was either cDNA or gDNA, and it came from T cells, B-cell-depleted T cells, or PBMCs.

V lost 5 bases to trimming and J lost 3 bases; unmatched junction nucleotides: 6. There are 14 residues in the CDR3. Germline-derived CDR1 and CDR2 are LNHDA and SQIVND (reference sequence). While infection was still active, Seattle patients were enrolled and then followed longitudinally. Original processing methods: It was from reference gene primer amplification that nucleated cell counts were estimated. Data came from immunoSEQ multiplex PCR; TCRdb stores just in-frame clones and leaves some out. That table furnishes V, J and clone size, whereas the DNA furnished D and trimming. The sample contains approximately 280,000 clones, about 93% of which appear only once.

The sequenced sample consisted of peripheral blood. The chain has TRBV19 and TRBJ2-7; 8 bases fit TRBD1. This clonotype was obtained from a woman aged 25 to 39 with COVID-19, enrolled during active disease. The CDR3 bases are TGTGCCAGTAGTTGGGCTACAGGGGGCTACGAGCAGTACTTC. Translation: CASSWATGGYEQYF.